The clone carrying this T cell receptor beta chain rates as medium-sized. Its antigen remains unknown. Additional DNA sequences in this sample encode the identical CDR3. V shed 3 bases, J shed 5 bases, and the junction held 7 bases outside the gene matches. CDR3 length: 15 amino acids. Germline assignment: CDR1 SNHLY and CDR2 FYNNEI. The data belong to a study of long-term antiretroviral therapy in people with HIV. Whole-study results and caveats: Across all time points, the repertoire was dominated by clones that expanded before ART.

Running of the v3.0 immunoSEQ assay took place at survey level. Libraries were prepared by immunoSEQ multiplex PCR; TCRdb keeps only in-frame clonotypes and omits some of them. The data hold 15,000 to 20,000 clones, with roughly 80% observed a single time. The source is a man aged 18-30 years with HIV. This sample comprised unsorted PBMCs, obtained 0.1 years after starting antiretroviral therapy. The gene calls are TRBV2 and TRBJ2-5; 9 positions agree with TRBD2. CDR3 nucleotide sequence: TGTGCCAGCAGTGAGGGAGCGGGGGGAGGGGAGACCCAGTACTTC. Translated, it gives CASSEGAGGGETQYF.